This T cell receptor (beta chain) appears in the sequencing data of a study of human T cells and chemical hapten exposure. Study details: Small discrepancies in pooled library volume mainly accounted for the varying TCR yields per sample.

Study-wide results and caveats: It was expanded TCRs that formed significantly more large CDR3 similarity clusters than controls did.

Stated time point: patch test 1, 2 weeks after DPC sensitization. Described treatment: therapeutic diphenylcyclopropenone sensitization with weekly scalp DPC. Drawing of blood took place ahead of applying each patch test. The library attached unique molecular identifiers to individual cDNA molecules. One entry per CDR3 protein results from TCRdb running MiXCR on the RACE reads. Of about 360,000 distinct CDR3 sequences listed, around 7% are singletons. The germline V gene encodes CDR1 SGHRS and CDR2 YFSETQ. The CDR3 contains 12 residues. J gave up 6 bases and V 7 bases, and 5 bases lay outside the gene matches. A few counts support this clonotype. Its antigen remains unidentified.

The sample consisted of whole blood, taken in connection with sensitization to the hapten diphenylcyclopropenone (DPC). The chain recombines TRBV5-1 with TRBJ1-2; 8 nucleotides agree with TRBD1. The origin of this receptor is a woman under 30 with alopecia areata. Some clones in this sample may be carry-over from other donors' samples. CDR3 amino acids: CASRTGYNGYTF. For the CDR3, the DNA is TGCGCCAGCCGGACAGGGTATAATGGCTACACCTTC.